A selection of T cell receptor beta chains follows, all from one sample in a study of OX40 agonist ivuxolimab in advanced cancers. Using immunoSEQ multiplex PCR, the repertoire was profiled, and TCRdb retains in-frame clones only, with some absent. The table lists 70,000 to 90,000 clones, roughly 80% of them singletons. The source was CD4+ or CD8+ T cells sorted from blood, collected in a trial of the OX40 agonist ivuxolimab. The receptor set was obtained from an adult with an advanced solid tumor such as melanoma, head and neck, liver or kidney cancer. Each CDR3 is given with its conserved first and last residue. Fields, in order: clone size, V gene, D gene, J gene, CDR3 DNA, CDR3 protein. The D gene is left open where the match is weak. For some rows the clone size is stated as once, few or many, or as a class when expanded; others skip it.

>few|TRBV19|TRBD1|TRBJ2-7
TGTGCCAGTAGTAGTACCGGGACAGGAGGATACGAGCAGTACTTC
CASSSTGTGGYEQYF
>-|TRBV27|TRBD2|TRBJ2-1
TGTGCCAGCAGAAGGGAGCTAGCGGAGATTTACAATGAGCAGTTCTTC
CASRRELAEIYNEQFF
>-|TRBV5-1|-|TRBJ1-1
TGCGCCAGCAGCTTGAGCCAGGGTGGCTTGGAAGCTTTCTTT
CASSLSQGGLEAFF
>-|TRBV7-3|-|TRBJ2-3
TGTGCCAGCAGCTTAAACCAGGGGAGCACAGATACGCAGTATTTT
CASSLNQGSTDTQYF
>few|TRBV9|-|TRBJ1-2
TGTGCCAGCAGCGCATCATTGACAAGGAACTATGGCTACACCTTC
CASSASLTRNYGYTF
>-|TRBV7-2|TRBD1|TRBJ2-7
TGTGCCAGCAGCCGACAGGGTAGCCTTGACGAGCAGTACTTC
CASSRQGSLDEQYF
>-|TRBV29-1|TRBD1|TRBJ2-3
TGCAGCGTGGGACAGTCCACTAGCACAGATACGCAGTATTTT
CSVGQSTSTDTQYF
>once|TRBV7-8|-|TRBJ1-2
TGTGCCAGCAGCTTAGATCGCGCCGAGGCAGAATACTATGGCTACACCTTC
CASSLDRAEAEYYGYTF
>-|TRBV7-6|TRBD1|TRBJ1-2
TGTGCCAGCAGCCCTGGACAGGGGGGCTATGGCTACACCTTC
CASSPGQGGYGYTF
>once|TRBV30|-|TRBJ1-2
TGTGCCTGGAGTGTACCATCTCACGACGGTGGCTACACCTTC
CAWSVPSHDGGYTF
>-|TRBV9|-|TRBJ1-1
TGTGCCAGCAGCGGGATGACAGCGAACACTGAAGCTTTCTTT
CASSGMTANTEAFF
>-|TRBV5-1|TRBD1|TRBJ2-2
TGCGCCAGCAGCGCCGGAGGACAGGGGGCGAGGGAGCTGTTTTTT
CASSAGGQGARELFF
>few|TRBV6-4|-|TRBJ1-2
TGTGCCAGCAGTGAAGATGGTGTGGGGCCTGGGGGCTACACCTTC
CASSEDGVGPGGYTF
>-|TRBV7-3|-|TRBJ2-7
TGTGCCAGCAGCCTCATGGTGGGGCCGACCTACGAGCAGTACTTC
CASSLMVGPTYEQYF
>-|TRBV5-1|-|TRBJ1-2
TGCGCCAGCAGCGGGTACTATGGCTACACCTTC
CASSGYYGYTF
>-|TRBV2|TRBD2|TRBJ2-7
TGTGCCAGCATCCCGACCCGGTCGGGGGGGAGATCCTACGAGCAGTACTTC
CASIPTRSGGRSYEQYF
>-|TRBV19|-|TRBJ1-1
TGTGCCAGTAGTGCCGGACAGATGAACACTGAAGCTTTCTTT
CASSAGQMNTEAFF
>-|TRBV29-1|-|TRBJ1-2
TGCAGCGTTGAAGTAGCGGAGATGAACTATGGCTACACCTTC
CSVEVAEMNYGYTF
>-|TRBV5-4|-|TRBJ1-2
TGTGCCAGCAGCTCTGGAGCGGGCCGGGATGGCTACACCTTC
CASSSGAGRDGYTF
>-|TRBV7-6|TRBD1|TRBJ2-3
TGTGCCAGCAGCTTAGCCGCCGGGACAGAATTCACAGATACGCAGTATTTT
CASSLAAGTEFTDTQYF
>-|TRBV19|TRBD1|TRBJ1-2
TGTGCCAGTAGTTCAGGACAGGGGAACTTTGTTGGCTACACCTTC
CASSSGQGNFVGYTF
>-|TRBV27|TRBD2|TRBJ2-1
TGTGCCAGCAGTCCGCTAGCGGGGGGGCCGGTAAGACATGAGCAGTTCTTC
CASSPLAGGPVRHEQFF
>once|TRBV6-5|-|TRBJ1-1
TGTGCCAGCAGTTACGGTCAGGGTTCCTACACTGAAGCTTTCTTT
CASSYGQGSYTEAFF
>-|TRBV29-1|TRBD1|TRBJ1-5
TGCAGCTCTGACAGGGGGCGGAATCAGCCCCAGCATTTT
CSSDRGRNQPQHF
>-|TRBV2|TRBD1|TRBJ1-1
TGTGCCAGTCAGACAGGGGGAACTGAAGCTTTCTTT
CASQTGGTEAFF
>few|TRBV7-2|TRBD2|TRBJ2-5
TGTGCCAGCAGCACGACTAGCGGGGGGAGGGAGACCCAGTACTTC
CASSTTSGGRETQYF
>-|TRBV6-6|-|TRBJ2-5
TGTGCCAGCAGTTATGTAGGGGGAGGAGAGACCCAGTACTTC
CASSYVGGGETQYF
>once|TRBV2|-|TRBJ2-3
TGTGCCAGCAGCAAAAATTTTATGGACTTACTCACAGATACGCAGTATTTT
CASSKNFMDLLTDTQYF
>-|TRBV13|-|TRBJ2-1
TGTGCCAGCAGCTTAGGCCGTGGCCTTCATGAGCAGTTCTTC
CASSLGRGLHEQFF
>-|TRBV5-4|TRBD1|TRBJ2-7
TGTGCCAGCAGCTACGGGACAGGCGGCCCCTACGAGCAGTACTTC
CASSYGTGGPYEQYF
>-|TRBV6-1|-|TRBJ1-2
TGTGCCAGCAGTTACAGAGATGGCTACACCTTC
CASSYRDGYTF
>-|TRBV10-3|-|TRBJ2-1
TGTGCCATCAGTAAAGAGGATGAGCAGTTCTTC
CAISKEDEQFF
>-|TRBV19|TRBD1|TRBJ2-2
TGTGCCAGTTTACAGGGGGGTTTCGGTACCGGGGAGCTGTTTTTT
CASLQGGFGTGELFF
>once|TRBV7-2|-|TRBJ2-7
TGTGCCAGCAGCCCCCGGAGGACAGTTACCTACGAGCAGTACTTC
CASSPRRTVTYEQYF
>-|TRBV5-6|TRBD2|TRBJ2-5
TGTGCCAGCAGCTTGGCCGGGACTAGCCGGGAGACCCAGTACTTC
CASSLAGTSRETQYF
>-|TRBV5-6|-|TRBJ1-1
TGTGCCAGCAGCTTGGACTTCACGCGGACTGAAGCTTTCTTT
CASSLDFTRTEAFF
>few|TRBV6-5|-|TRBJ1-3
TGTGCCAGCAGTTACTCGAGGGTCGAGTCTGGAAACACCATATATTTT
CASSYSRVESGNTIYF
>-|TRBV29-1|-|TRBJ1-1
TGCAGCGTTCATACGGAGAACACTGAAGCTTTCTTT
CSVHTENTEAFF
>-|TRBV27|-|TRBJ2-3
TGTGCCAGCAGTAAGGGGAGAGGGAGCACAGATACGCAGTATTTT
CASSKGRGSTDTQYF
>-|TRBV27|-|TRBJ1-5
TGTGCCAGCAGTTTAATGGCGTCAGTCGGCAGCAATCAGCCCCAGCATTTT
CASSLMASVGSNQPQHF
>-|TRBV4-1|-|TRBJ1-6
TGCGCCAGCAGCCAAGATATTCCCGGTCCCTATAATTCACCCCTCCACTTT
CASSQDIPGPYNSPLHF
>-|TRBV5-1|TRBD1|TRBJ2-7
TGCGCCAGCGGAGTTACAGGGGGCTCCTACGAGCAGTACTTC
CASGVTGGSYEQYF
>-|TRBV7-6|-|TRBJ2-7
TGTGCCAGCAGCTTAGAGTCAGGAGGGCTGTCCTACGAGCAGTACTTC
CASSLESGGLSYEQYF
>-|TRBV9|TRBD2|TRBJ2-2
TGTGCCAGCGGCCGGGCGAGCGGGAGGGCCCTTAACACCGGGGAGCTGTTTTTT
CASGRASGRALNTGELFF